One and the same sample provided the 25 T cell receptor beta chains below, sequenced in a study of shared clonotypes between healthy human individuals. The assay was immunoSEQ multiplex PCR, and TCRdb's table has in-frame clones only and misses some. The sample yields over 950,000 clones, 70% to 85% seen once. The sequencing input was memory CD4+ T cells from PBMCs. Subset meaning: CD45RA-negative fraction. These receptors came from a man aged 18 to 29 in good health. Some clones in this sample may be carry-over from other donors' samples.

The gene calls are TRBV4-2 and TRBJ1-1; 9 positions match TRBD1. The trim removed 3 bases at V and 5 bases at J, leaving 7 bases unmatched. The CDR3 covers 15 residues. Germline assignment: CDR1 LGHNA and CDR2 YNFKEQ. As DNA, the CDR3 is TGTGCCAGCAGCCAGCGGCTCGGACAGGGGACTGAAGCTTTCTTT. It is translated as CASSQRLGQGTEAFF.

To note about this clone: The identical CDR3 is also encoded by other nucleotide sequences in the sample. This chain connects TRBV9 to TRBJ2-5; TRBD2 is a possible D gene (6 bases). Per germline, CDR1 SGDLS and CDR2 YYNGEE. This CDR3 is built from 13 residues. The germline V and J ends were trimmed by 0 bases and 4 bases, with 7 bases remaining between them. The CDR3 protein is CASSVVGGETQYF. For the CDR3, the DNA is TGTGCCAGCAGCGTAGTCGGGGGAGAGACCCAGTACTTC.

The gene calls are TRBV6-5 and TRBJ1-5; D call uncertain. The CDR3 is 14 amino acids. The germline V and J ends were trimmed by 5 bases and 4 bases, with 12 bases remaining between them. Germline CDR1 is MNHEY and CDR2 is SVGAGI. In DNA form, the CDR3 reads TGTGCCAGCAGTCAATCTAGGGTAAATCAGCCCCAGCATTTT. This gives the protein CASSQSRVNQPQHF.

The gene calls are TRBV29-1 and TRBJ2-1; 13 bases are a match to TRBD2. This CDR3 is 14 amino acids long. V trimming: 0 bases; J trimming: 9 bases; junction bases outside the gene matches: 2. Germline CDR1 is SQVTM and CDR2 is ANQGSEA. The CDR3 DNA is TGCAGCGTTGAAGAAGGACTAGCGGGAGTTGAGCAGTTCTTC. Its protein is CSVEEGLAGVEQFF.

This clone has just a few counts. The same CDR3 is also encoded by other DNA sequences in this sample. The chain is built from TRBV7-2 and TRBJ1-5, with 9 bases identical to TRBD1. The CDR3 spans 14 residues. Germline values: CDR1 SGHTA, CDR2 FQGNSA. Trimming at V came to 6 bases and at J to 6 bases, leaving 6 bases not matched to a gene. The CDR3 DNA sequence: TGTGCCAGCAGTTCAACAGGGGGCGGTCAGCCCCAGCATTTT. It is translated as CASSSTGGGQPQHF.

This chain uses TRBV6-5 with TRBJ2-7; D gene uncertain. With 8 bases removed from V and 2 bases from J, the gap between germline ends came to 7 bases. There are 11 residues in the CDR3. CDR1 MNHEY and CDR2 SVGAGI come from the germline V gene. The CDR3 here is CASQTPYEQYF. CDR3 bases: TGTGCCAGCCAGACTCCCTACGAGCAGTACTTC.

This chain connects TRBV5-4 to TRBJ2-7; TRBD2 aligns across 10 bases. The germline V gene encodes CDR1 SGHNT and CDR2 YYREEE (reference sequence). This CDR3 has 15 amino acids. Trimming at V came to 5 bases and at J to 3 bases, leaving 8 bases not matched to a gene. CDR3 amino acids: CASRTGTSDLYEQYF. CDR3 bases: TGTGCCAGCAGGACCGGGACTAGCGACCTCTACGAGCAGTACTTC.

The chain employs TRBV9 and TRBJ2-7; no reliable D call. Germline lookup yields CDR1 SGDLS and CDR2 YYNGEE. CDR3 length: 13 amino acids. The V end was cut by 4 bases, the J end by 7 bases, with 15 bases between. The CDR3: CASSSRSMSEQYF. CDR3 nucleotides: TGTGCCAGCAGCAGCCGATCCATGAGTGAGCAGTACTTC.

CDR3 in amino acids: CASRDRLGITGELFF. Here the CDR3 DNA reads TGTGCCAGCAGAGACAGGCTCGGGATAACCGGGGAGCTGTTTTTT. The gene calls are TRBV7-2 and TRBJ2-2; D might be TRBD1 (6 bases). V was pared by 6 bases and J by 5 bases, with 16 bases between. The germline V gene has CDR1 SGHTA and CDR2 FQGNSA. This CDR3 spans 15 amino acids.

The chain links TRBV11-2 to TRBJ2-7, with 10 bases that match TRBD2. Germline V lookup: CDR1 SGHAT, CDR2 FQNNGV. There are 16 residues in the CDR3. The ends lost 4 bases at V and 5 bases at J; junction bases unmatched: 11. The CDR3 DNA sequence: TGTGCCAGCAGCTCTAGGAGCGGGAGGGCAGGGAACGAGCAGTACTTC. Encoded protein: CASSSRSGRAGNEQYF. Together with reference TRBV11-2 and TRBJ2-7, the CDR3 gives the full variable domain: EAGVAQSPRYKIIEKRQSVAFWCNPISGHATLYWYQQILGQGPKLLIQFQNNGVVDDSQLPKDRFSAERLKGVDSTLKIQPAKLEDSAVYLCASSSRSGRAGNEQYFGPGTRLTVT.

CDR3 DNA sequence: TGTGCCAGCAGCTTGTCTCCTAGCGGGAGTCCAGATACGCAGTATTTT. It specifies CASSLSPSGSPDTQYF. The chain uses TRBV5-6 and TRBJ2-3, with 10 nucleotides matching TRBD2. V was pared by 1 base and J by 4 bases, with 6 bases of the junction left unmatched. The CDR3 contains 16 residues. Per the germline V gene, CDR1 is SGHDT and CDR2 is YYEEEE.

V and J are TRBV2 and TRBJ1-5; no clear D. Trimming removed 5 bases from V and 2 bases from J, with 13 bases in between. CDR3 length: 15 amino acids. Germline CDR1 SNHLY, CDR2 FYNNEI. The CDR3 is CASSPLRSGNQPQHF. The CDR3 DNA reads TGTGCCAGCAGTCCTTTACGGTCTGGCAATCAGCCCCAGCATTTT.

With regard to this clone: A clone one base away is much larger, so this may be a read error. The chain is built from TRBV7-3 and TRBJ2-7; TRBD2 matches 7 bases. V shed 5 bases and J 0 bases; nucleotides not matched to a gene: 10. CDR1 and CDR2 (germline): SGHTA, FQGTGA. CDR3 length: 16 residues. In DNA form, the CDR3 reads TGTGCCAGCAGCCCAAGGGAGGGGTCAAGCTCCTACGAGCAGTACTTC. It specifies CASSPREGSSSYEQYF. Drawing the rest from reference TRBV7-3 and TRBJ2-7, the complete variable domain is GAGVSQTPSNKVTEKGKYVELRCDPISGHTALYWYRQSLGQGPEFLIYFQGTGAADDSGLPNDRFFAVRPEGSVSTLKIQRTERGDSAVYLCASSPREGSSSYEQYFGPGTRLTVT.

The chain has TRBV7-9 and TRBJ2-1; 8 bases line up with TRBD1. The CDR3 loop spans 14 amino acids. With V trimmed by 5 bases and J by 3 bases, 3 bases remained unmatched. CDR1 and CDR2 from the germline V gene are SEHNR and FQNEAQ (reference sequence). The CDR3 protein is CASSPDRGYNEQFF. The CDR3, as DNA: TGTGCCAGCAGCCCAGACAGGGGCTACAATGAGCAGTTCTTC. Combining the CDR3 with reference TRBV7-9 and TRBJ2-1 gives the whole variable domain DTGVSQNPRHKITKRGQNVTFRCDPISEHNRLYWYRQTLGQGPEFLTYFQNEAQLEKSRLLSDRFSAERPKGSFSTLEIQRTEQGDSAMYLCASSPDRGYNEQFFGPGTRLTVL.

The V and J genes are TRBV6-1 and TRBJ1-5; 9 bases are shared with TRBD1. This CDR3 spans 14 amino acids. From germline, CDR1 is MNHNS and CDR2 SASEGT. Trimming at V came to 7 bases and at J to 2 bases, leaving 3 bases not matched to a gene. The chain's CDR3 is CASTGQGRNQPQHF. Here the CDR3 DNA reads TGTGCCAGCACGGGACAGGGACGCAATCAGCCCCAGCATTTT.

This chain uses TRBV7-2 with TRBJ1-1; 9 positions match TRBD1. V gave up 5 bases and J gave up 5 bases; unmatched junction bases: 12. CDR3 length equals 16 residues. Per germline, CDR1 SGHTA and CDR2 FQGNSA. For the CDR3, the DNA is TGTGCCAGCAGCCCAACAGGGGGCCCCGGGAGGACTGAAGCTTTCTTT. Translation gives CASSPTGGPGRTEAFF.

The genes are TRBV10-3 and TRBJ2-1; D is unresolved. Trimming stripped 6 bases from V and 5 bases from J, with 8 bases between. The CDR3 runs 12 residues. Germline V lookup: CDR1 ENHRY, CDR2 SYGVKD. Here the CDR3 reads CAIRADNNEQFF. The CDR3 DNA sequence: TGTGCCATCAGGGCGGATAACAATGAGCAGTTCTTC.

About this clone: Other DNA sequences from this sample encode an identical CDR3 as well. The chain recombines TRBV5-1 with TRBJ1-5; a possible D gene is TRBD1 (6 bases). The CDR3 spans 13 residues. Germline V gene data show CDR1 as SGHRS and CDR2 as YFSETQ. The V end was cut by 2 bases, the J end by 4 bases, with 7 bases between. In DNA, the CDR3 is TGCGCCAGCAGCTTACAGGGAAATCAGCCCCAGCATTTT. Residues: CASSLQGNQPQHF.

In DNA form, the CDR3 reads TGTGCCAGCAGCTTGGTGGCCGGGGAGGCAACTAATGAAAAACTGTTTTTT. Translation: CASSLVAGEATNEKLFF. This rearrangement joins TRBV5-6 to TRBJ1-4; D gene uncertain. This CDR3 spans 17 amino acids. Germline values: CDR1 SGHDT, CDR2 YYEEEE. V was pared by 0 bases and J by 0 bases, with 12 bases between. Looking up the rest from reference TRBV5-6 and TRBJ1-4 gives the full variable domain: DAGVTQSPTHLIKTRGQQVTLRCSPKSGHDTVSWYQQALGQGPQFIFQYYEEEERQRGNFPDRFSGHQFPNYSSELNVNALLLGDSALYLCASSLVAGEATNEKLFFGSGTQLSVL.

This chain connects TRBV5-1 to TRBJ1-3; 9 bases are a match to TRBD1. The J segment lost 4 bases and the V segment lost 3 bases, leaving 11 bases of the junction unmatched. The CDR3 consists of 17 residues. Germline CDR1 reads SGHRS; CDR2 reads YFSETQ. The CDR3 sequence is CASSSRPGQGSGNTIYF. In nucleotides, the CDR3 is TGCGCCAGCAGCTCACGCCCGGGACAGGGATCAGGAAACACCATATATTTT.

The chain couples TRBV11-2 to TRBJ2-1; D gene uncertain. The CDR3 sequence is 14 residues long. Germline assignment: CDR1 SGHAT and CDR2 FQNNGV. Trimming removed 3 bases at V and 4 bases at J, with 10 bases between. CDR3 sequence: CASSFGGPYNEQFF. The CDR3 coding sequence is TGTGCCAGCAGCTTCGGCGGCCCTTACAATGAGCAGTTCTTC. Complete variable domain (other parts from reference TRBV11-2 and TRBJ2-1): EAGVAQSPRYKIIEKRQSVAFWCNPISGHATLYWYQQILGQGPKLLIQFQNNGVVDDSQLPKDRFSAERLKGVDSTLKIQPAKLEDSAVYLCASSFGGPYNEQFFGPGTRLTVL.

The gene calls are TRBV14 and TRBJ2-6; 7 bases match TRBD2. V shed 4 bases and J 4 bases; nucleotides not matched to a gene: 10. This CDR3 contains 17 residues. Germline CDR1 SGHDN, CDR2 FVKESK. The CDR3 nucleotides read TGTGCCAGCAGCCCGCGGGCGGGAGACGCCGGGGCCAACGTCCTGACTTTC. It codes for CASSPRAGDAGANVLTF.

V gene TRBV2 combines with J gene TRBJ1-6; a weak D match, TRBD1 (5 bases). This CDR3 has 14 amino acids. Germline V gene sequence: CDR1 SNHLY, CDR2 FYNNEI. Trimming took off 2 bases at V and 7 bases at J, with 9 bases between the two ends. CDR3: CASSEQGSNSPLHF. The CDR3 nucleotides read TGTGCCAGCAGTGAACAGGGTTCAAATTCACCCCTCCACTTT.

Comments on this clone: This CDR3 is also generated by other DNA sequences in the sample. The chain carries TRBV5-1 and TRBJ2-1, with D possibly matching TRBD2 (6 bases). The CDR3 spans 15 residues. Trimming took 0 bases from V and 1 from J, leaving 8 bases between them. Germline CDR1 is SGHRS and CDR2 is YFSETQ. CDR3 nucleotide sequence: TGCGCCAGCAGCTTGGCCGGGACTTCCTACAATGAGCAGTTCTTC. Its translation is CASSLAGTSYNEQFF.

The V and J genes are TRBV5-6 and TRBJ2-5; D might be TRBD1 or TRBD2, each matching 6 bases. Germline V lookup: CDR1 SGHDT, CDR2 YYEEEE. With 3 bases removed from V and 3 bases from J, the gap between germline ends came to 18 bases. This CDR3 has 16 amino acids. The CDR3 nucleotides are TGTGCCAGCAGCTCCGGTTTATTCGGGGGCGAAGAGACCCAGTACTTC. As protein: CASSSGLFGGEETQYF. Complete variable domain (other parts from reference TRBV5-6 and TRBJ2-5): DAGVTQSPTHLIKTRGQQVTLRCSPKSGHDTVSWYQQALGQGPQFIFQYYEEEERQRGNFPDRFSGHQFPNYSSELNVNALLLGDSALYLCASSSGLFGGEETQYFGPGTRLLVL.